The entry below gives a single T cell receptor beta chain sequence along with its context. TCRdb redid the calling of the PCR reads with MiXCR, one entry per CDR3 protein. The sample contains 79,000 or so distinct CDR3 sequences, roughly 25% of which appear only once. This sample stems from a study of molecular identifiers for immune sequencing clone quantification. The receptor was derived from a human donor in good health. Some libraries in this study had Jurkat cell RNA spiked in. Sequencing input: naive CD8+ T cells from blood, with Jurkat cell RNA spiked in. Subset meaning: FACS-sorted CD8+CD4-CCR7+CD45RA+ naive T cells.

The CDR3 here is CASSEVARQYNEQFF. The CDR3 nucleotides read TGTGCCAGCAGTGAAGTAGCGAGACAGTACAATGAGCAGTTCTTC. The V call is TRBV2, the J call TRBJ2-1; the D gene could be TRBD1 or TRBD2 (5 bases each). From germline, CDR1 is SNHLY and CDR2 FYNNEI. The V gene lost 1 base and the J gene lost 4 bases, with 11 bases spanning the gap. This CDR3 is 15 amino acids long.